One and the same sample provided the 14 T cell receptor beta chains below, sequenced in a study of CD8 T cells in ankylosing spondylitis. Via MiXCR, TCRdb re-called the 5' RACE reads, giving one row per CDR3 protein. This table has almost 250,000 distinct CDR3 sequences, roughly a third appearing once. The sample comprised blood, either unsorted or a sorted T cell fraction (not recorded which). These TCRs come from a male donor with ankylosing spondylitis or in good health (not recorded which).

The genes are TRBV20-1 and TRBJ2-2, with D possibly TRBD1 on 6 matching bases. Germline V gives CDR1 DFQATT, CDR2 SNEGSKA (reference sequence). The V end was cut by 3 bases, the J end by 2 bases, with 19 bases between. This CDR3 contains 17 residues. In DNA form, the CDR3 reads TGCAGTGCTAGCGCCGAAAACAGGGTTATCAACACCGGGGAGCTGTTTTTT. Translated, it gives CSASAENRVINTGELFF.

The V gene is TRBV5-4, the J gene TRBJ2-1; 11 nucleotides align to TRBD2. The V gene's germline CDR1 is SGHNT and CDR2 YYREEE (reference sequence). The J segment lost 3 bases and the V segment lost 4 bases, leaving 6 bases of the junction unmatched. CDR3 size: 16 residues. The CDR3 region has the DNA TGTGCCAGCAGCATGTTAGCGGGGGGGGGCTACAATGAGCAGTTCTTC. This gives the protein CASSMLAGGGYNEQFF. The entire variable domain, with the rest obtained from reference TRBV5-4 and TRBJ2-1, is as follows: ETGVTQSPTHLIKTRGQQVTLRCSSQSGHNTVSWYQQALGQGPQFIFQYYREEENGRGNFPPRFSGLQFPNYSSELNVNALELDDSALYLCASSMLAGGGYNEQFFGPGTRLTVL.

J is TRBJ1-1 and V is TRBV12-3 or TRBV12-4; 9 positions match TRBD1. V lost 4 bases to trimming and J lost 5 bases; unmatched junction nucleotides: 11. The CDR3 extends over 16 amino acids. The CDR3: CASSYQNRGRGTEAFF. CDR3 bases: TGTGCCAGCAGTTATCAGAACAGGGGGCGAGGGACTGAAGCTTTCTTT.

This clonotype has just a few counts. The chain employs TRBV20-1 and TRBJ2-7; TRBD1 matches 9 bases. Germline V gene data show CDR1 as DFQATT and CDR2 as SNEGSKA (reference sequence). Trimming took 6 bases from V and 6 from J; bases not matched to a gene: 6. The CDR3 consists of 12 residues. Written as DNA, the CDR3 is TGCAGTGCGGGACAGGGCCTTCTCGAGCAGTACTTC. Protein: CSAGQGLLEQYF.

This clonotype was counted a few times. Written as DNA, the CDR3 is TGCAGTGCTTACGAAACACTGAATCAGCCCCAGCATTTT. It is translated as CSAYETLNQPQHF. The chain has TRBV20-1 and TRBJ1-5; no firm D call. Germline lookup yields CDR1 DFQATT and CDR2 SNEGSKA (reference sequence). V was trimmed by 5 bases and J by 4 bases, leaving 12 bases between them. This CDR3 is built from 13 residues.

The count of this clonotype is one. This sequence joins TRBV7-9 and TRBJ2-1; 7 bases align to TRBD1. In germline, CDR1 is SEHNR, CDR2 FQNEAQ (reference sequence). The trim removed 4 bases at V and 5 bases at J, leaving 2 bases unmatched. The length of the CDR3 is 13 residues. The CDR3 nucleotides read TGTGCCAGCAGCTGGGACAGCAACAATGAGCAGTTCTTC. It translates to CASSWDSNNEQFF.

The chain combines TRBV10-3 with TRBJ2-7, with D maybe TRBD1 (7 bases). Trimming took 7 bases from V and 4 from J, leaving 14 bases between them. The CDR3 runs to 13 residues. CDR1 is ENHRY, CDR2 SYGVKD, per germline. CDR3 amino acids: CAITAGGSYEQYF. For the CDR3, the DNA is TGTGCCATCACAGCAGGGGGGAGTTACGAGCAGTACTTC.

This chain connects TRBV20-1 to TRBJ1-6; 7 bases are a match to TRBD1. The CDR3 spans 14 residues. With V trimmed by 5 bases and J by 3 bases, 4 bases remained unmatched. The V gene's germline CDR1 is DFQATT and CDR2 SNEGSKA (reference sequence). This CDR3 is CSAGGQNYNSPLHF. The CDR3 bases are TGCAGTGCTGGGGGACAGAACTATAATTCACCCCTCCACTTT.

The CDR3 DNA reads TGTGCCAGCAGCAAGGGACAGGGCTGGGAGACCCAGTACTTC. It encodes CASSKGQGWETQYF. V is TRBV5-5 and J is TRBJ2-5; 9 bases are a match to TRBD1. CDR1 SGHKS and CDR2 YYEKEE come from the germline V gene (reference sequence). Trimming removed 4 bases from V and 5 bases from J; junction bases left unmatched: 6. There are 14 residues in the CDR3. Full variable domain (rest looked up from reference TRBV5-5 and TRBJ2-5): DAGVTQSPTHLIKTRGQQVTLRCSPISGHKSVSWYQQVLGQGPQFIFQYYEKEERGRGNFPDRFSARQFPNYSSELNVNALLLGDSALYLCASSKGQGWETQYFGPGTRLLVL.

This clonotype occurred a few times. This CDR3 is CASSFGTSLAKNIQYF. The CDR3 region has the DNA TGTGCCAGCAGTTTCGGGACGAGCCTAGCCAAAAACATTCAGTACTTC. The rearrangement uses TRBV12-3 or TRBV12-4 and TRBJ2-4; D assignment may be TRBD1 or TRBD2 (5 bases each). Trimming cost V 3 bases and J 0 bases, with 12 bases left between them. The CDR3 has 16 amino acids.

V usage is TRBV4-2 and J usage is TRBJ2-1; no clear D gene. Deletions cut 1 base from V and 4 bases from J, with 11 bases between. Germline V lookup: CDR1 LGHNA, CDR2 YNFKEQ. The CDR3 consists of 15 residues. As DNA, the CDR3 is TGTGCCAGCAGCCAAGTTTCAGGTCCTTACAATGAGCAGTTCTTC. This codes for CASSQVSGPYNEQFF.

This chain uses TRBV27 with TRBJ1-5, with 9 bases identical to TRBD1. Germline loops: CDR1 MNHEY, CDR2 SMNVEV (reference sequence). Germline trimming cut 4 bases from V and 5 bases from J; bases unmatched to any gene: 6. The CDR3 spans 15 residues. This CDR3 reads CASSSGQGFHQPQHF. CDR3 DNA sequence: TGTGCCAGCAGTTCTGGACAGGGGTTTCATCAGCCCCAGCATTTT.

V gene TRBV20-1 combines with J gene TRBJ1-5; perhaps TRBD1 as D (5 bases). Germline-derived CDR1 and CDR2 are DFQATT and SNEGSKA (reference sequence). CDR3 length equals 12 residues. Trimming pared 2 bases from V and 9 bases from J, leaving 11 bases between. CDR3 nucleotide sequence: TGCAGTGCTAGACAGGGTTTACGGCCCCAGCATTTT. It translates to CSARQGLRPQHF.

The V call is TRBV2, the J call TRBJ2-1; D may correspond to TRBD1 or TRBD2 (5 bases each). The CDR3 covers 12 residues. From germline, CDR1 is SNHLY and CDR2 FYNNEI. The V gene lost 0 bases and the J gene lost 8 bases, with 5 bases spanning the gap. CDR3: CASSEAGDEQFF. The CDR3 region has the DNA TGTGCCAGCAGTGAAGCGGGGGATGAGCAGTTCTTC.